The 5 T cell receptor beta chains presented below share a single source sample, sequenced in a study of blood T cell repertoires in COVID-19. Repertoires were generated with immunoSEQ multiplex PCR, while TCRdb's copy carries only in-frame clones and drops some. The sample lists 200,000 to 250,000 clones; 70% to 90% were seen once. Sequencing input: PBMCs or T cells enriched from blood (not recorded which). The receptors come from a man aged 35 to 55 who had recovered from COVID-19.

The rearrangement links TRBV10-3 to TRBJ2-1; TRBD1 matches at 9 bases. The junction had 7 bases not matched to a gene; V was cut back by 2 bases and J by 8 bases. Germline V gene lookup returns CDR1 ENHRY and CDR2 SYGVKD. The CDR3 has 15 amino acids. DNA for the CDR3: TGTGCCATCAGTGAGGCAGGACAGGGGATGGATGAGCAGTTCTTC. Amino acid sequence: CAISEAGQGMDEQFF.

The chain's CDR3 is CASSLVGAGGQETQYF. As DNA, the CDR3 is TGCGCCAGCAGCTTGGTCGGAGCGGGGGGGCAAGAGACCCAGTACTTC. The chain uses TRBV5-1 and TRBJ2-5; 10 nucleotides align to TRBD2. CDR1 is SGHRS, CDR2 YFSETQ, per germline. J lost 2 bases, V lost 0 bases, and 4 bases had no gene match. The CDR3 has 16 residues.

CDR3 in amino acids: CASSPLAPLWEETQYF. CDR3 sequence (DNA): TGTGCCAGCTCACCTCTAGCACCCCTGTGGGAAGAGACCCAGTACTTC. This chain connects TRBV18 to TRBJ2-5, with D possibly being TRBD2 (5 bases). This CDR3 region has 16 residues. Germline V gene data show CDR1 as KGHSH and CDR2 as LQKENI. V dropped 3 bases and J dropped 3 bases, with 17 bases sitting between them.

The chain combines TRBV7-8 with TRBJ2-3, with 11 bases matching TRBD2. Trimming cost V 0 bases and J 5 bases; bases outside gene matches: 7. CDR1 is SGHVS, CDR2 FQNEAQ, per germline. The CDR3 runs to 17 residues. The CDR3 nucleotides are TGTGCCAGCAGCTTAGCGGCTAGCGGGGGGACTCAAGATACGCAGTATTTT. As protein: CASSLAASGGTQDTQYF.

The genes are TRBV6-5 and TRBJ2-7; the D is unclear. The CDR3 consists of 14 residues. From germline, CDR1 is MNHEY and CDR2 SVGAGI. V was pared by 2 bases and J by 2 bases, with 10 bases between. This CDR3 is CASSYVLGAYEQYF. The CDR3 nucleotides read TGTGCCAGCAGTTACGTTCTGGGCGCCTACGAGCAGTACTTC.